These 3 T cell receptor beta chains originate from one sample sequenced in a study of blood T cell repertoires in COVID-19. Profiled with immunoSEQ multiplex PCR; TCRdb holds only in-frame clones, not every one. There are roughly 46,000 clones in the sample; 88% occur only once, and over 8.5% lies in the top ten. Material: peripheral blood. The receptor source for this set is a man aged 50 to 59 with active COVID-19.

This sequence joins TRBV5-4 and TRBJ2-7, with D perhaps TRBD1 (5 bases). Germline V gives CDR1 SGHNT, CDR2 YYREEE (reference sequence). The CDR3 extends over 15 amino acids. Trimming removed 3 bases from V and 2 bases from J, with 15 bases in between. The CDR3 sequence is CASSWGQDPTYEQYF. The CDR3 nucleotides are TGTGCCAGCAGCTGGGGCCAGGACCCTACCTACGAGCAGTACTTC.

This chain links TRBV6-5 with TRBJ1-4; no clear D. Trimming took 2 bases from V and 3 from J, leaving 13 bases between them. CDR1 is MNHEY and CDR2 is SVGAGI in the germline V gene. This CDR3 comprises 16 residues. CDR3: CASSYAGWQANEKLFF. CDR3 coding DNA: TGTGCCAGCAGTTACGCGGGGTGGCAGGCTAATGAAAAACTGTTTTTT.

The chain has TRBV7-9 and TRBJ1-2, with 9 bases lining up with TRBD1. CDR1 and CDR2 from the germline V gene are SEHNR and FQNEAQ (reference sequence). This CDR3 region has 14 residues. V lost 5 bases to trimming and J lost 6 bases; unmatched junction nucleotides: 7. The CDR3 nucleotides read TGTGCCAGCAGCACCCACAGGGGGCAGAATGGCTACACCTTC. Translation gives CASSTHRGQNGYTF.